This is a list of T cell receptor beta chains from one sample in a study of HIV-infected patients and healthy controls. TCRdb independently ran MiXCR on the 5' RACE reads; one entry per CDR3 protein. The sample consists of about 24,000 distinct CDR3 sequences, roughly 8.7% of them appearing once. The sequenced sample was blood. These TCRs come from an adult in good health. The CDR3 runs from the conserved cysteine through the conserved F or W. D genes are given only for firm matches. A row's size may be missing; if present it is once, few, many or a size class.

j_call v_call d_call clone_size cdr3_nt cdr3_aa
TRBJ2-2 TRBV20-1 NA NA TGCAGTGCTCTCAATACAGGGAAGGGGGAGCTGTTTTTT CSALNTGKGELFF
TRBJ1-5 TRBV29-1 NA many TGCAGCGCCAGACAGTCAAATCAGCCCCAGCATTTT CSARQSNQPQHF
TRBJ2-5 TRBV9 NA few TGTGCCAGCAGCCAGGACCGGCGGGAGACCCAGTACTTC CASSQDRRETQYF
TRBJ1-5 TRBV18 NA medium-sized TGTGCCAGCTCACCAAGGAGTGACGGGGTTAATCAGCCCCAGCATTTT CASSPRSDGVNQPQHF
TRBJ1-5 TRBV29-1 NA medium-sized TGCAGCGTTGTTGGGGGGGCAGGGCAGCCCCAGCATTTT CSVVGGAGQPQHF
TRBJ2-7 TRBV28 NA many TGTGCCAGCAGTTTTAACGAGCAGTACTTC CASSFNEQYF
TRBJ2-5 TRBV20-1 NA many TGCAGTGCTAGGATATCGAGGGCCAGCCAAGAGACCCAGTACTTC CSARISRASQETQYF
TRBJ1-5 TRBV3-1 NA many TGTGCCAGCAGCCAAGACAGGGGTGGGCAGCCCCAGCATTTT CASSQDRGGQPQHF
TRBJ1-5 TRBV10-3 TRBD1 many TGTGCCATCAGCGAGGGACAGCCCAATCAGCCCCAGCATTTT CAISEGQPNQPQHF
TRBJ2-2 TRBV11-1 NA NA TGTGCCAGCAGCTTAGCTGCGGGTGCCGGGGAGCTGTTTTTT CASSLAAGAGELFF
TRBJ2-7 TRBV29-1 NA many TGCAGCTTCCGGACCGTCGACTACGAGCAGTACTTC CSFRTVDYEQYF
TRBJ2-7 TRBV25-1 NA NA TGTGCCAGCAGTGAATGGTACGAGCAGTACTTC CASSEWYEQYF
TRBJ2-7 TRBV5-1 NA few TGCGCCAGCAGTTTTACCGGAAGCTCCTACGAGCAGTACTTC CASSFTGSSYEQYF
TRBJ1-1 TRBV5-1 TRBD1 many TGCGCCAGCAGCCCCGATGTAGGACAGGGGGCTGAAGCTTTCTTT CASSPDVGQGAEAFF
TRBJ1-5 TRBV27 TRBD1 many TGTGCCAGCAGTGGGACAGGGGGCGGACAGCCCCAGCATTTT CASSGTGGGQPQHF
TRBJ1-6 TRBV9 NA many TGTGCCAGCAGCCCCCCCGGGGCCGGGTCCTATAATTCACCCCTCCACTTT CASSPPGAGSYNSPLHF
TRBJ2-1 TRBV19 NA NA TGTGCCAGTTCCAGCGGCCCCACCTACAATGAGCAGTTCTTC CASSSGPTYNEQFF
TRBJ1-2 TRBV7-9 NA many TGTGCCAGCAGCTTAATTTTGTCTGGGCAAAGCTCTTCCTCTGGCTACACCTTC CASSLILSGQSSSSGYTF
TRBJ2-1 TRBV18 TRBD1 few TGTGCCAGCTCATCCCGGGACAGCTCCTACAATGAGCAGTTCTTC CASSSRDSSYNEQFF